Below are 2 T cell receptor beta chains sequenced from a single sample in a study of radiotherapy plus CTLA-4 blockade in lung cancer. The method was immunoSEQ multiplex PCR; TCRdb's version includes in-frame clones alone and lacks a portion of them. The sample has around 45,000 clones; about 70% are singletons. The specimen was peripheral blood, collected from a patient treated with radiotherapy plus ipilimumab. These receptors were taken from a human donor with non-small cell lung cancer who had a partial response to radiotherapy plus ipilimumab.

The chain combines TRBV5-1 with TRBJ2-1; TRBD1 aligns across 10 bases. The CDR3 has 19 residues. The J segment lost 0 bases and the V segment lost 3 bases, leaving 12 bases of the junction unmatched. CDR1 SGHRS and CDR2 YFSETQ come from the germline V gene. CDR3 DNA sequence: TGCGCCAGCAGCTCCCCGACAGGGGGCTTCGCCCGCTCCTACAATGAGCAGTTCTTC. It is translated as CASSSPTGGFARSYNEQFF.

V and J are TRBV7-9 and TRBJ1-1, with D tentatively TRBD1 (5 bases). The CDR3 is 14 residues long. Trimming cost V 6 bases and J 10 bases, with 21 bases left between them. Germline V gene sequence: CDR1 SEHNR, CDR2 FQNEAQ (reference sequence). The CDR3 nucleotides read TGTGCCAGCAGATCCGCGGGGGGGACGGGGCGAGCTTTCTTT. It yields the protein CASRSAGGTGRAFF.